The entry below gives a single T cell receptor (beta chain) sequence along with its context. The target antigen is unknown. Definition of naive CD8+ T cells rested on a CD45RO-CCR7+CD27+CD95- profile. This CDR3 comprises 15 residues. 5' RACE with UMI labels generated the TRB cDNA libraries. Using the 5' RACE reads, TCRdb records one entry per CDR3 protein without DNA. The sample table sets out 43,000 or so distinct CDR3 sequences. This entry is derived from a study of CXCR3-negative and CXCR3-positive naive CD8 T cells. Study results and caveats: Memory, not naive, CXCR3-negative and CXCR3-positive cells differed in TRBV-TRBJ usage. CXCR3-positive naive cells carried more hydrophobic TRB CDR3s than CXCR3-negative ones.

This clonotype originated in a human donor in good health. Some clones in this sample may be carry-over from other donors' samples. Sequencing was performed on naive CXCR3- CD8+ T cells from blood. Noted subset: CD45RO-CCR7+CD27+CD95- naive CD8+ T cells lacking CXCR3 (TNR3-). The rearrangement joins TRBV12-3 or TRBV12-4 to TRBJ2-6. The CDR3 loop reads CASSIQLSGANVLTF.